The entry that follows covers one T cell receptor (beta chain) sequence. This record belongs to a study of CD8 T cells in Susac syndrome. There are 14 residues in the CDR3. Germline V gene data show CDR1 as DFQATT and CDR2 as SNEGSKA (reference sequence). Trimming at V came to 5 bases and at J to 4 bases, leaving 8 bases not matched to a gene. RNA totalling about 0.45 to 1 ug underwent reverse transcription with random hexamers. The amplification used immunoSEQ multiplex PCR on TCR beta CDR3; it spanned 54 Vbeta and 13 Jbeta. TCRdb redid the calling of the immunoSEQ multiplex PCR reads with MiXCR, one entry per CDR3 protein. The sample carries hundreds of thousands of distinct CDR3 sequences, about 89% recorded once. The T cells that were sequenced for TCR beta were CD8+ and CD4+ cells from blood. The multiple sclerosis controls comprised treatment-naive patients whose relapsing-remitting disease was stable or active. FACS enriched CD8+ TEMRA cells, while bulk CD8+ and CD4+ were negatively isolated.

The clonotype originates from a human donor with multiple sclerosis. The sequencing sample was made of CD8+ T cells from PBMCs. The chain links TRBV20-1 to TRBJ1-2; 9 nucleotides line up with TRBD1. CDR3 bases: TGCAGTGCTCTGGAACCGGGACAGGGCTATGGCTACACCTTC. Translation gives CSALEPGQGYGYTF.